A selection of T cell receptor beta chains follows, all from one sample in a study of blood T cell repertoires in COVID-19. The data were produced by immunoSEQ multiplex PCR, yet TCRdb's version contains in-frame clones alone and is incomplete. The sample gives some 180,000 clones, 80% to 90% of which show up once; approximately 18% is in the top ten. Sequencing was done on a sample of peripheral blood. These receptors came from a woman aged 70-85 years who had recovered from COVID-19. CDR3s include the opening cysteine and the closing phenylalanine or tryptophan. The D gene is left open where the match is weak. Only some rows state a clone size, as once, few, many or a class for expanded clones.

size: -
V: TRBV27
length: 11
J: TRBJ2-7
D: -
DNA: TGTGCCAGCAGGTCCGAGGGCGAGCAGTACTTC
CDR3: CASRSEGEQYF

size: -
V: TRBV20-1
length: 13
J: TRBJ2-7
D: -
DNA: TGCAGTGCTAATGAGCGGTTAAGGGGCGAGCAGTACTTC
CDR3: CSANERLRGEQYF

size: -
V: TRBV2
length: 13
J: TRBJ2-1
D: -
DNA: TGTGCCAGCAGCCCTGCCCAACGGGGTGAGCAGTTCTTC
CDR3: CASSPAQRGEQFF

size: -
V: TRBV28
length: 17
J: TRBJ1-3
D: -
DNA: TGTGCCAGCAGCCCCGGGGGGGGACTGACCTCTGGAAACACCATATATTTT
CDR3: CASSPGGGLTSGNTIYF

size: -
V: TRBV3-1/TRBV3-2
length: 15
J: TRBJ2-7
D: TRBD1
DNA: TGTGCCAGCAGCCGCGTCGGGGGACAGGTTACCGAGCAGTACTTC
CDR3: CASSRVGGQVTEQYF

size: -
V: TRBV29-1
length: 14
J: TRBJ1-4
D: -
DNA: TGCAGCGTGGCGCTGGAGGGATCTGGTGAAAAACTGTTTTTT
CDR3: CSVALEGSGEKLFF

size: -
V: TRBV7-2
length: 16
J: TRBJ2-7
D: -
DNA: TGTGCCAGCAGCCCCTGGGTACCCCCAGGCCCCTACGAGCAGTACTTC
CDR3: CASSPWVPPGPYEQYF

size: -
V: TRBV3-1/TRBV3-2
length: 17
J: TRBJ2-5
D: TRBD2
DNA: TGTGCCAGCAGCCAAGCCCCATCAGGAGCGGGGGAAGAGACCCAGTACTTC
CDR3: CASSQAPSGAGEETQYF

size: -
V: TRBV18
length: 13
J: TRBJ2-5
D: TRBD2
DNA: TGTGCCAGCTCACCGCGGGGGGAGGAGACCCAGTACTTC
CDR3: CASSPRGEETQYF

size: -
V: TRBV7-2
length: 17
J: TRBJ2-2
D: TRBD2
DNA: TGTGCCAGCAGCGAAGGCTCAGCGGGGGGGAACACCGGGGAGCTGTTTTTT
CDR3: CASSEGSAGGNTGELFF

size: -
V: TRBV6-5
length: 15
J: TRBJ2-6
D: TRBD1
DNA: TGTGCCAGCAGCCGCACAGGGGCTGGGGCCAACGTCCTGACTTTC
CDR3: CASSRTGAGANVLTF

size: -
V: TRBV6-2/TRBV6-3
length: 14
J: TRBJ2-4
D: TRBD2
DNA: TGTGCCAGCAGCGGGGGGTTGGCCAAAAACATTCAGTACTTC
CDR3: CASSGGLAKNIQYF

size: -
V: TRBV3-1/TRBV3-2
length: 13
J: TRBJ1-1
D: -
DNA: TGTGCCAGCAGCTCCCCACGACAGGATGAAGCTTTCTTT
CDR3: CASSSPRQDEAFF

size: -
V: TRBV6-5
length: 15
J: TRBJ1-2
D: -
DNA: TGTGCCAGCAGTTACTCTTCGGGGACACCGTATGGCTACACCTTC
CDR3: CASSYSSGTPYGYTF

size: -
V: TRBV28
length: 15
J: TRBJ1-3
D: -
DNA: TGTGCCAGCAGTCCACCGACAGGAACTGGAAACACCATATATTTT
CDR3: CASSPPTGTGNTIYF

size: -
V: TRBV27
length: 14
J: TRBJ2-7
D: -
DNA: TGTGCCAGCAGTTTTCGCCTTAGCTCCTACGAGCAGTACTTC
CDR3: CASSFRLSSYEQYF

size: -
V: TRBV6-6
length: 15
J: TRBJ1-4
D: TRBD1
DNA: TGTGCCAGCAGTTACTTTACAGGGGGCGATGAAAAACTGTTTTTT
CDR3: CASSYFTGGDEKLFF

size: -
V: TRBV3-1/TRBV3-2
length: 15
J: TRBJ2-1
D: TRBD2
DNA: TGTGCCAGCAGCCCCCGGGGGGTTTCCTACAATGAGCAGTTCTTC
CDR3: CASSPRGVSYNEQFF

size: -
V: TRBV5-4
length: 16
J: TRBJ2-1
D: TRBD1
DNA: TGTGCCAGCAGCTTGGCCCCGGACAGGGTTGGGAATGAGCAGTTCTTC
CDR3: CASSLAPDRVGNEQFF

size: -
V: TRBV19
length: 17
J: TRBJ2-5
D: TRBD2
DNA: TGTGCCAGTAGTAGGGATGGGACTAGCGGGGATGAAGAGACCCAGTACTTC
CDR3: CASSRDGTSGDEETQYF

size: once
V: TRBV19
length: 14
J: TRBJ2-2
D: TRBD2
DNA: TGTGCCAGTAGTATCGGGACTAGCCCCGGGGAGCTGTTTTTT
CDR3: CASSIGTSPGELFF

size: once
V: TRBV5-1
length: 15
J: TRBJ2-5
D: TRBD2
DNA: TGCGCCAGCACCACTATAGCGGGGGAGGAAGAGACCCAGTACTTC
CDR3: CASTTIAGEEETQYF

size: few
V: TRBV2
length: 14
J: TRBJ2-7
D: TRBD1
DNA: TGTGCCAGCAGTCAACGGACAGGGGCTTACGAGCAGTACTTC
CDR3: CASSQRTGAYEQYF

size: -
V: TRBV9
length: 15
J: TRBJ1-4
D: -
DNA: TGTGCCAGCAGCCCCCTTGGGCAGCGGAATGAAAAACTGTTTTTT
CDR3: CASSPLGQRNEKLFF

size: -
V: TRBV5-1
length: 15
J: TRBJ1-1
D: TRBD1
DNA: TGCGCCAGCAGATCGACAGGGGGCGCTGGGGCTGAAGCTTTCTTT
CDR3: CASRSTGGAGAEAFF

size: -
V: TRBV3-1/TRBV3-2
length: 14
J: TRBJ1-4
D: -
DNA: TGTGCCAGCAGCCAAGTGGGGGGGAATGAAAAACTGTTTTTT
CDR3: CASSQVGGNEKLFF

size: -
V: TRBV18
length: 13
J: TRBJ1-1
D: TRBD1
DNA: TGTGCCAGCTCCCCCGGGACAGGGCTTGAAGCTTTCTTT
CDR3: CASSPGTGLEAFF

size: -
V: TRBV11-1
length: 16
J: TRBJ2-1
D: TRBD1
DNA: TGTGCCAGCAGCCGTCCCGGGACAGCCATATACAATGAGCAGTTCTTC
CDR3: CASSRPGTAIYNEQFF

size: -
V: TRBV5-1
length: 15
J: TRBJ2-3
D: -
DNA: TGCGCCAGCAGCTTGGCGGCGGATATCACAGATACGCAGTATTTT
CDR3: CASSLAADITDTQYF

size: -
V: TRBV27
length: 12
J: TRBJ1-2
D: -
DNA: TGTGCCAGCCGATTCGGACAAGATGGCTACACCTTC
CDR3: CASRFGQDGYTF

size: -
V: TRBV28
length: 15
J: TRBJ1-2
D: -
DNA: TGTGCCAGCAGTTTAGGCCGGGTGGCGGACTATGGCTACACCTTC
CDR3: CASSLGRVADYGYTF

size: -
V: TRBV6-5
length: 13
J: TRBJ2-7
D: -
DNA: TGTGCCAGCAGGTTGGTTGGCCCCTACGAGCAGTACTTC
CDR3: CASRLVGPYEQYF

size: -
V: TRBV4-1
length: 16
J: TRBJ2-1
D: TRBD2
DNA: TGCGCCAGCAGCCCCAGGTCAGGACTAGCCTACAATGAGCAGTTCTTC
CDR3: CASSPRSGLAYNEQFF

size: -
V: TRBV9
length: 14
J: TRBJ1-4
D: TRBD1
DNA: TGTGCCAGCAGCGCAACGGGACAGGCCGAAAAACTGTTTTTT
CDR3: CASSATGQAEKLFF

size: few
V: TRBV5-1
length: 14
J: TRBJ1-2
D: TRBD1
DNA: TGCGCCAGCAGCCCCTATGGGGGACAGGGCGGCTACACCTTC
CDR3: CASSPYGGQGGYTF

size: -
V: TRBV28
length: 11
J: TRBJ2-5
D: -
DNA: TGTGCCAGCAGGCAGGAAGAGACCCAGTACTTC
CDR3: CASRQEETQYF

size: once
V: TRBV6-1
length: 13
J: TRBJ2-7
D: -
DNA: TGTGCCAGCAGTGAAGTTGTAGACTACGAGCAGTACTTC
CDR3: CASSEVVDYEQYF

size: -
V: TRBV20-1
length: 8
J: TRBJ2-1
D: -
DNA: TGCAGTGCCGGTCGGGGGTTCTTC
CDR3: CSAGRGFF

size: -
V: TRBV5-1
length: 13
J: TRBJ2-5
D: -
DNA: TGCGCCAGCAGCGCGGCCCCTTGGGAGACCCAGTACTTC
CDR3: CASSAAPWETQYF

size: -
V: TRBV30
length: 15
J: TRBJ2-5
D: TRBD2
DNA: TGTGCCTGGAGGTTAGCGGGGGGGCCTTGGGAGACCCAGTACTTC
CDR3: CAWRLAGGPWETQYF

size: -
V: TRBV5-5
length: 18
J: TRBJ2-2
D: TRBD2
DNA: TGTGCCAGCAGCTTTAGTAGCGGGAGTTGGTTGACCACCGGGGAGCTGTTTTTT
CDR3: CASSFSSGSWLTTGELFF

size: -
V: TRBV28
length: 14
J: TRBJ2-7
D: -
DNA: TGTGCCAGCAGCACCGGGACACCGACCTACGAGCAGTACTTC
CDR3: CASSTGTPTYEQYF

size: -
V: TRBV28
length: 15
J: TRBJ1-1
D: -
DNA: TGTGCCAGCAGGCTACCCCAGGGGCGGGGGACTGAAGCTTTCTTT
CDR3: CASRLPQGRGTEAFF

size: -
V: TRBV7-2
length: 14
J: TRBJ1-1
D: -
DNA: TGTGCCAGCAGCCCTAGGGTGGGCGGGTCCCGTACTTTCTTT
CDR3: CASSPRVGGSRTFF

size: few
V: TRBV29-1
length: 13
J: TRBJ1-2
D: -
DNA: TGCAGCGTAGGGGGGGCCCAAACCCCTGGCTACACCTTC
CDR3: CSVGGAQTPGYTF

size: -
V: TRBV6-4
length: 14
J: TRBJ1-6
D: -
DNA: TGTGCCAGCAGCGCGAGCTCCTATAATTCACCCCTCCACTTT
CDR3: CASSASSYNSPLHF

size: -
V: TRBV7-9
length: 15
J: TRBJ1-5
D: -
DNA: TGTGCCAGCAGTGGCTTCGGGGATAGCAATCAGCCCCAGCATTTT
CDR3: CASSGFGDSNQPQHF

size: -
V: TRBV7-3
length: 13
J: TRBJ2-3
D: -
DNA: TGTGCCAGCAGCCCCGGCGGGGCGGATACGCAGTATTTT
CDR3: CASSPGGADTQYF